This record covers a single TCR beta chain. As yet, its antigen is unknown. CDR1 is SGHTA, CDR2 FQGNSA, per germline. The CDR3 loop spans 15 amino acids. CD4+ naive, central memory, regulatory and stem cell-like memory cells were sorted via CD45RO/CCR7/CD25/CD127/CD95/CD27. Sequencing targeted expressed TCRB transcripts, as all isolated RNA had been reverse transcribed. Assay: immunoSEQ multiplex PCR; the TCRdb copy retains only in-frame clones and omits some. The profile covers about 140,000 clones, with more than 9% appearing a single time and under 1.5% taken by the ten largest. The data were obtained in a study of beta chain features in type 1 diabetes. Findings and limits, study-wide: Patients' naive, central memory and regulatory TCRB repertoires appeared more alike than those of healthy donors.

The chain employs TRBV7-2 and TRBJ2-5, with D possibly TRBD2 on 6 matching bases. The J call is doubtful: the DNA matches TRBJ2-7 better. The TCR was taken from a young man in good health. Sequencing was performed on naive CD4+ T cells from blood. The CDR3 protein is CASSLVAGSSYEQYF. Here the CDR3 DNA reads TGTGCCAGCAGCTTAGTTGCGGGGAGCTCCTACGAGCAGTACTTC.